The clone carrying this TCR beta chain was counted ten times or more. As yet, its antigen is unknown. The data originate from a study of T cells in Graves' hyperthyroidism and ophthalmopathy. Study-level findings and limits: In blood, most of the thyroid clonotypes expanded above 0.001 were also present.

An absence of ophthalmopathy progression within 18 months meant stable Graves' hyperthyroidism. Hyperthyroidism, newly diagnosed and lasting under 2 months, affected patients aged 18 to 65. Researchers amplified the TCR beta CDR3 regions from RNA transcripts. HTBI primers were the set used in a first-round RT-PCR of the TCR CDR3. TCRdb reanalysed the multiplex PCR reads using MiXCR and keeps one entry per CDR3 protein. The data contain approximately 560,000 distinct CDR3 sequences, 15% to 18% of them singletons. Sequencing was done on a sample of blood. The source of this sequence is a woman aged 25 to 39 with Graves' hyperthyroidism.

For the CDR3, the DNA is TGCGCCAGCAGCCGCGAGGGCCTCGAGCAGTACTTC. Amino acid sequence: CASSREGLEQYF. The chain recombines TRBV5-1 with TRBJ2-7; D might be TRBD2 (5 bases). Germline V gene data show CDR1 as SGHRS and CDR2 as YFSETQ. V gave up 4 bases and J gave up 6 bases, with 11 bases separating them. The CDR3 sequence is 12 residues long. Complete variable domain (other parts from reference TRBV5-1 and TRBJ2-7): KAGVTQTPRYLIKTRGQQVTLSCSPISGHRSVSWYQQTPGQGLQFLFEYFSETQRNKGNFPGRFSGRQFSNSRSEMNVSTLELGDSALYLCASSREGLEQYFGPGTRLTVT.